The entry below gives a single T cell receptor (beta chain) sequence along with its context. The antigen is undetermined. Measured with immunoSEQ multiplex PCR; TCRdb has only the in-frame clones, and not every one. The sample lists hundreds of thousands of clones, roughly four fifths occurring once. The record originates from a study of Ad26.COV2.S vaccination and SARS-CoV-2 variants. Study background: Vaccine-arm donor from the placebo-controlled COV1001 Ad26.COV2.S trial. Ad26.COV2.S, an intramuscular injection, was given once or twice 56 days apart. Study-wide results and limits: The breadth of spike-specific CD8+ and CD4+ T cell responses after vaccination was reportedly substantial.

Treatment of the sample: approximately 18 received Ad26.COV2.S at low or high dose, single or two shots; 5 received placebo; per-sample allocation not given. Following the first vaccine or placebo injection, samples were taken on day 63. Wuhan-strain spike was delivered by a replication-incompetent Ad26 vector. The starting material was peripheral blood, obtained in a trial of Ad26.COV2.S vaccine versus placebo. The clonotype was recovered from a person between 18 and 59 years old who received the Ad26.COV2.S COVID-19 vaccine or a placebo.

CDR3 coding DNA: TGTGCCAGCAGCCAAAATGGCCTACGGGACGGGGGTAACTATGGCTACACCTTC. Amino acids: CASSQNGLRDGGNYGYTF. The chain is built from TRBV3-1 (or the pseudogene TRBV3-2) and TRBJ1-2, with D maybe TRBD1 (5 bases). CDR1 is LGHDT, CDR2 YNNKEL, per germline (reference sequence). V was shortened by 2 bases and J by 1 base, with 20 bases between the two germline ends. This CDR3 has 18 residues.